Shown below are 5 T cell receptor beta chains from a single sample sequenced in a study of blood T cell repertoires in COVID-19. TCRdb's table, derived via immunoSEQ multiplex PCR, lists solely in-frame clones and lacks some. The table has around 300,000 clones, about 88% seen once; the top ten hold 2.5% to 3%. The specimen was PBMCs or T cells enriched from blood (not recorded which). All receptors derive from a woman in her forties or fifties who had recovered from COVID-19.

This chain joins TRBV10-3 and TRBJ1-2; 8 bases map to TRBD1. The ends lost 4 bases at V and 5 bases at J; junction bases unmatched: 3. Germline-derived CDR1 and CDR2 are ENHRY and SYGVKD. This CDR3 region has 13 residues. CDR3 DNA: TGTGCCATCAGTGGGGACAGGACATATGGCTACACCTTC. It is translated as CAISGDRTYGYTF.

The J gene is TRBJ1-6, the V gene TRBV27; 8 bases map to TRBD1. CDR3 length: 15 residues. In germline, CDR1 is MNHEY, CDR2 SMNVEV (reference sequence). J gave up 8 bases and V 5 bases, and 8 bases lay outside the gene matches. CDR3 residues: CASSEGQGNYSPLHF. In DNA, the CDR3 is TGTGCCAGCAGTGAAGGACAGGGCAATTATTCACCCCTCCACTTT.

CDR3 DNA sequence: TGTGCCAGCAGCTTTGGGCAAAGCAATCAGCCCCAGCATTTT. Protein sequence: CASSFGQSNQPQHF. The chain uses TRBV5-6 and TRBJ1-5, with D uncertain. The V end was cut by 2 bases, the J end by 1 base, with 7 bases between. Germline CDR1 SGHDT, CDR2 YYEEEE. The CDR3 loop spans 14 amino acids.

The CDR3 coding sequence is TGTGCCTGGGCGCGTTGGGAGTCGATAGGTGAGCAGTTCTTC. Its protein product is CAWARWESIGEQFF. The chain joins TRBV30 to TRBJ2-1, with a weak D call TRBD2 (5 bases). The V gene lost 5 bases and the J gene lost 9 bases, with 20 bases spanning the gap. CDR1 is GTSNPN and CDR2 is SVGIG in the germline V gene (reference sequence). CDR3 length: 14 residues.

The V and J genes are TRBV11-2 and TRBJ2-2; 9 nucleotides match TRBD2. CDR1 is SGHAT and CDR2 is FQNNGV in the germline V gene. The CDR3 contains 16 residues. J was trimmed by 5 bases and V by 5 bases; bases with no gene match: 9. CDR3 in amino acids: CASSPLAGNPTGELFF. The CDR3 DNA follows: TGTGCCAGCAGCCCCCTAGCGGGAAACCCAACCGGGGAGCTGTTTTTT.